Sequencing of this TCR beta chain was carried out in a study of T cell clones after liver transplantation. Study-level findings and limits: Low donor cell numbers restricted donor-reactive repertoire measurement in a couple of subjects.

Concerning this clone itself: Antigen: not known.

Libraries were prepared by immunoSEQ multiplex PCR; TCRdb keeps only in-frame clonotypes and omits some of them. The repertoire has tens of thousands of clones, about four fifths of them found once; the top ten carry about 8.1%. Trimming left V 1 base short and J 5 bases short, with 8 bases between. The CDR3 loop spans 13 amino acids. In germline, CDR1 is SGHAT, CDR2 FQNNGV. This rearrangement joins TRBV11-2 to TRBJ1-1; D is ambiguous. The input for sequencing was CD4+ T cells from blood, taken before liver transplant. The TCR originated in a human donor who received a liver transplant. Here the CDR3 DNA reads TGTGCCAGCAGCTTAGCTGCGTTAACTGAAGCTTTCTTT. Its protein is CASSLAALTEAFF.